These 8 T cell receptor beta chains were sequenced from one sample in a study of blood T cell repertoires in COVID-19. Clones were read by immunoSEQ multiplex PCR, and TCRdb kept only the in-frame ones, dropping some. The sample gives 190,000 or so clones, more than 75% of which show up once; 6.2% is in the top ten. The sequenced sample was peripheral blood. The source is a man in his sixties who had recovered from COVID-19.

This rearrangement joins TRBV6-1 to TRBJ2-6, with D uncertain. CDR3 length: 12 residues. Trimming took 3 bases from V and 8 from J, leaving 5 bases between them. Germline loops: CDR1 MNHNS, CDR2 SASEGT. The CDR3 sequence: CASSDQSNVLTF. The CDR3 DNA is TGTGCCAGCAGTGACCAATCCAACGTCCTGACTTTC.

This chain links TRBV29-1 with TRBJ2-7; 7 positions agree with TRBD1. There are 14 residues in the CDR3. Germline values: CDR1 SQVTM, CDR2 ANQGSEA. Trimming took 8 bases from V and 0 from J; bases not matched to a gene: 10. CDR3 nucleotide sequence: TGCAGCTCCACGACAGGGACGAGCTCCTACGAGCAGTACTTC. This sequence encodes CSSTTGTSSYEQYF.

A few counts support this clone. J is TRBJ1-2 and V is TRBV19; the D gene is possibly TRBD1 (5 bases). V lost 10 bases and J 2 bases, leaving 11 bases between the germline ends. This CDR3 comprises 12 residues. Germline values: CDR1 LNHDA, CDR2 SQIVND (reference sequence). DNA for the CDR3: TGTGCCACTAAGACAGTCAACTATGGCTACACCTTC. This codes for CATKTVNYGYTF.

This chain joins TRBV19 and TRBJ1-2; 8 positions agree with TRBD1. V gave up 2 bases and J gave up 2 bases; unmatched junction bases: 7. Germline assignment: CDR1 LNHDA and CDR2 SQIVND (reference sequence). The CDR3 extends over 16 amino acids. The CDR3 spells CASSIRQGAGNYGYTF. The CDR3 DNA follows: TGTGCCAGTAGTATACGGCAGGGGGCGGGAAACTATGGCTACACCTTC.

This clone was detected only a few times. The gene calls are TRBV6-2 or TRBV6-3 and TRBJ1-2, with D uncertain. CDR3 size: 14 residues. V lost 2 bases to trimming and J lost 4 bases, with 11 bases between them. Germline CDR1 reads MNHEY; CDR2 reads SVGEGT. This CDR3 reads CASSYVPESYGYTF. CDR3 coding DNA: TGTGCCAGCAGTTACGTTCCGGAGAGCTATGGCTACACCTTC.

The chain is built from TRBV10-3 and TRBJ2-1; 9 positions match TRBD2. The CDR3 length is 15 residues. The V and J ends lost 0 bases and 7 bases, in that order; junction bases with no gene match: 4. Per germline, CDR1 ENHRY and CDR2 SYGVKD. CDR3 region: CAISESRTSANEQFF. The CDR3 bases are TGTGCCATCAGTGAGTCGAGGACTAGCGCAAATGAGCAGTTCTTC.

V and J are TRBV3-1 (or the pseudogene TRBV3-2) and TRBJ1-5; 8 bases fit TRBD1. In germline, CDR1 is LGHDT, CDR2 YNNKEL (reference sequence). The CDR3 spans 16 residues. The V gene end was trimmed by 1 base and the J gene end by 2 bases; junction bases not matched to a gene: 4. CDR3 DNA: TGTGCCAGCAGCCAAGTGACAGGGGTTGGCAATCAGCCCCAGCATTTT. As protein: CASSQVTGVGNQPQHF.

The chain uses TRBV7-3 and TRBJ2-3, with 7 bases fitting TRBD2. The germline CDR1 and CDR2 sequences are SGHTA and FQGTGA. The ends lost 5 bases at V and 4 bases at J; junction bases unmatched: 12. The CDR3 has 16 residues. CDR3 sequence (DNA): TGTGCCAGCAGCCTCACCCCGGGGGGAAGCCCAGATACGCAGTATTTT. It encodes CASSLTPGGSPDTQYF.